The 28 T cell receptor beta chains below all came from one sample that was sequenced in a study of blood T cell repertoires in COVID-19. Using immunoSEQ multiplex PCR, the repertoire was profiled, and TCRdb retains in-frame clones only, with some absent. The sample gives over 150,000 clones, roughly nine tenths of which show up once; less than 0.6% is in the top ten. Sequencing input: peripheral blood. These receptors originate from a man aged 50-59 years with acute or convalescent COVID-19.

This chain joins TRBV10-1 and TRBJ1-5; 7 bases agree with TRBD1. In germline, CDR1 is WNHNN, CDR2 SYGVQD (reference sequence). The CDR3 totals 16 residues. V trimming: 4 bases; J trimming: 2 bases; junction bases outside the gene matches: 8. The CDR3 coding sequence is TGCGCCAGCAGTGGATCGACAGGGCTAGGCAATCAGCCCCAGCATTTT. Its translation: CASSGSTGLGNQPQHF.

The gene calls are TRBV7-8 and TRBJ1-6; 8 bases match TRBD1. Per germline, CDR1 SGHVS and CDR2 FQNEAQ. The CDR3 contains 14 residues. V gave up 5 bases and J gave up 15 bases; unmatched junction bases: 12. The CDR3 sequence is CASSLGGQAFVLHF. CDR3 nucleotides: TGTGCCAGCAGCCTAGGGGGACAGGCTTTCGTCCTCCACTTT.

A remark on this clone: One junction end disagrees with the germline gene, perhaps due to a read error. The chain recombines TRBV4-1 with TRBJ1-1; D is perhaps TRBD1 (6 bases). The CDR3 has 14 amino acids. Germline lookup yields CDR1 MGHRA and CDR2 YSYEKL. CDR3 DNA sequence: TGCGCCAGCAGCCAAATCGACAGGAACAGTGAAGCTTTCTTT. Its protein product is CASSQIDRNSEAFF.

This chain joins TRBV6-5 and TRBJ1-1, with 7 bases aligning to TRBD1. V trimming: 0 bases; J trimming: 2 bases; junction bases outside the gene matches: 6. Germline-derived CDR1 and CDR2 are MNHEY and SVGAGI. CDR3 length equals 16 residues. The CDR3 DNA follows: TGTGCCAGCAGTTACTCACAGGGGCTGGGAAACACTGAAGCTTTCTTT. The encoded protein is CASSYSQGLGNTEAFF.

The J gene is TRBJ2-4, the V gene TRBV5-1; 10 positions agree with TRBD1. Germline assignment: CDR1 SGHRS and CDR2 YFSETQ. The CDR3 contains 14 residues. After removal of 4 bases from V and 9 bases from J, the junction contained 7 bases not matched to a gene. CDR3 nucleotides: TGCGCCAGCAGCGTGGGACAGGGGCTAAGCATTCAGTACTTC. This gives the protein CASSVGQGLSIQYF.

The chain combines TRBV18 with TRBJ2-7; TRBD2 is a possible D gene (5 bases). Germline CDR1 is KGHSH and CDR2 is LQKENI. This CDR3 spans 14 amino acids. V was shortened by 3 bases and J by 6 bases, with 15 bases between the two germline ends. The CDR3 loop reads CASSPTFRGGEQYF. CDR3 nucleotide sequence: TGTGCCAGCTCACCCACTTTCCGGGGTGGCGAGCAGTACTTC.

The chain joins TRBV5-1 to TRBJ2-5; D is uncertain. Looked up from germline, CDR1 is SGHRS and CDR2 is YFSETQ. The CDR3 length is 15 residues. V was cut by 0 bases and J by 2 bases, with 11 bases left in between. The CDR3 is CASSLGALAQETQYF. The CDR3 DNA is TGCGCCAGCAGCTTGGGGGCTTTGGCGCAAGAGACCCAGTACTTC.

In its sample, this clone was seen once. This chain uses TRBV6-5 with TRBJ2-6, with unresolved D. The germline CDR1 and CDR2 sequences are MNHEY and SVGAGI. Between the trimmed V and J ends, which lost 4 bases and 2 bases, there was a span of 9 bases. The CDR3 length is 15 residues. CDR3 residues: CASSSAGAGANVLTF. DNA for the CDR3: TGTGCCAGCAGTTCCGCAGGTGCTGGGGCCAACGTCCTGACTTTC.

V is TRBV11-1 and J is TRBJ2-7; TRBD2 aligns across 7 bases. The V gene end was trimmed by 2 bases and the J gene end by 0 bases; junction bases not matched to a gene: 4. In germline, CDR1 is SGHAT, CDR2 FQDESV (reference sequence). The CDR3 has 15 residues. CDR3 protein: CASSLSGTLSYEQYF. CDR3 bases: TGTGCCAGCAGCTTAAGCGGGACCCTCTCCTACGAGCAGTACTTC.

The chain employs TRBV12-3 or TRBV12-4 and TRBJ2-5; no clear D gene. V gave up 3 bases and J gave up 5 bases, with 7 bases separating them. This CDR3 comprises 12 residues. CDR3 nucleotide sequence: TGTGCCAGCAGTTTCTTCAGTGAGACCCAGTACTTC. It is translated as CASSFFSETQYF.

V usage is TRBV6-5 and J usage is TRBJ2-3; 7 positions match TRBD2. The CDR3 contains 15 residues. The V segment lost 0 bases and the J segment 2 bases; nucleotides outside the gene matches: 2. Per germline, CDR1 MNHEY and CDR2 SVGAGI. The CDR3 loop reads CASSYSRGDTDTQYF. CDR3 in DNA: TGTGCCAGCAGTTACTCACGGGGGGACACAGATACGCAGTATTTT.

The genes are TRBV29-1 and TRBJ2-1; 9 nucleotides agree with TRBD2. CDR1 and CDR2 (germline): SQVTM, ANQGSEA. J gave up 6 bases and V 6 bases, and 18 bases lay outside the gene matches. The CDR3 has 17 amino acids. The CDR3, as DNA: TGCAGCGTCGGGGACGTACCGGGACTAGCAAAGCCCAATGAGCAGTTCTTC. Translation gives CSVGDVPGLAKPNEQFF.

The chain employs TRBV12-5 and TRBJ2-1; D might be TRBD2 (5 bases). The length of the CDR3 is 13 residues. Germline assignment: CDR1 LGHNT and CDR2 FRNRAP. With 4 bases removed from V and 7 bases from J, the gap between germline ends came to 11 bases. CDR3 coding DNA: TGTGCTAGTGGTTCCTCGGGCGGGAATGAGCAGTTCTTC. Amino acid sequence: CASGSSGGNEQFF.

Here the CDR3 reads CASSLEGGSYEQYF. The CDR3 region has the DNA TGTGCCAGCAGCTTAGAAGGGGGCTCCTACGAGCAGTACTTC. The chain uses TRBV7-9 and TRBJ2-7, with D possibly TRBD1 on 6 matching bases. This CDR3 region has 14 residues. Between the trimmed V and J ends, which lost 1 base and 0 bases, there was a span of 7 bases. From germline, CDR1 is SEHNR and CDR2 FQNEAQ (reference sequence).

The chain combines TRBV19 with TRBJ1-2; the match to TRBD1 covers 9 bases. V shed 2 bases and J 2 bases; nucleotides not matched to a gene: 9. The V gene's germline CDR1 is LNHDA and CDR2 SQIVND (reference sequence). The CDR3 is 17 amino acids. Written as DNA, the CDR3 is TGTGCCAGTAGTATAACATTCAGTACAGGGGGCAACTATGGCTACACCTTC. This sequence encodes CASSITFSTGGNYGYTF.

The gene calls are TRBV7-9 and TRBJ1-2; perhaps TRBD1 as D (5 bases). CDR1 is SEHNR, CDR2 FQNEAQ, per germline (reference sequence). Trimming stripped 5 bases from V and 4 bases from J, with 8 bases between. CDR3 size: 12 residues. Here the CDR3 reads CASSDGGYGYTF. Here the CDR3 DNA reads TGTGCCAGCAGCGACGGGGGCTATGGCTACACCTTC.

The V and J genes are TRBV10-3 and TRBJ2-2; 11 bases are shared with TRBD2. The ends lost 0 bases at V and 6 bases at J; junction bases unmatched: 3. This CDR3 contains 16 residues. The germline gives CDR1 ENHRY, CDR2 SYGVKD. CDR3 protein: CAISESTSGRSGELFF. The CDR3 DNA is TGTGCCATCAGTGAGTCCACTAGCGGGAGATCCGGGGAGCTGTTTTTT.

The V call is TRBV19, the J call TRBJ1-1; 7 nucleotides match TRBD1. CDR3 size: 14 residues. Germline V gene lookup returns CDR1 LNHDA and CDR2 SQIVND (reference sequence). The V gene end was trimmed by 5 bases and the J gene end by 0 bases; junction bases not matched to a gene: 3. The CDR3 is CASSPGQMNTEAFF. CDR3 DNA sequence: TGTGCCAGTAGTCCGGGACAGATGAACACTGAAGCTTTCTTT.

The V call is TRBV3-1 (or the pseudogene TRBV3-2), the J call TRBJ1-4; D is undetermined. The V and J ends lost 3 bases and 2 bases respectively, with 13 bases between them. The CDR3 has 16 amino acids. The V gene's germline CDR1 is LGHDT and CDR2 YNNKEL (reference sequence). The CDR3 spells CASSQSELSTNEKLFF. CDR3 bases: TGTGCCAGCAGCCAGAGCGAGTTGTCTACTAATGAAAAACTGTTTTTT.

The V gene is TRBV7-9, the J gene TRBJ2-1; 9 bases map to TRBD2. V lost 1 base and J lost 4; bases outside the gene matches: 2. The CDR3 spans 15 residues. Germline CDR1 and CDR2: SEHNR and FQNEAQ (reference sequence). The CDR3 region has the DNA TGTGCCAGCAGCTTAGGCGGGGGGGCTTACAATGAGCAGTTCTTC. It encodes CASSLGGGAYNEQFF.

The rearrangement links TRBV29-1 to TRBJ1-1; TRBD1 matches 10 bases. V was pared by 8 bases and J by 5 bases, with 8 bases of the junction left unmatched. CDR3 length: 13 amino acids. CDR1 SQVTM and CDR2 ANQGSEA come from the germline V gene. The CDR3, as DNA: TGCAGCAGCCGGGACAGGGGAAGTACTGAAGCTTTCTTT. Its translation is CSSRDRGSTEAFF.

The chain joins TRBV19 to TRBJ2-5, with D tentatively TRBD1 (6 bases). The CDR3 is made up of 15 amino acids. Trimming left V 3 bases short and J 5 bases short, with 16 bases between. In germline, CDR1 is LNHDA, CDR2 SQIVND (reference sequence). As DNA, the CDR3 is TGTGCCAGTAGTATCGCGGTACAGGGCCGGGAGACCCAGTACTTC. Amino acid sequence: CASSIAVQGRETQYF.

V gene TRBV24-1 combines with J gene TRBJ2-2; a possible D gene is TRBD1 (5 bases). The CDR3 runs to 17 residues. V gave up 2 bases and J gave up 5 bases, with 17 bases separating them. Germline V gene sequence: CDR1 KGHDR, CDR2 SFDVKD. The CDR3 spells CATSDSNFQGSTGELFF. The CDR3 coding sequence is TGTGCCACCAGTGATTCGAACTTCCAGGGATCGACCGGGGAGCTGTTTTTT.

The chain is built from TRBV7-2 and TRBJ1-4; D is unresolved. CDR3 length: 14 amino acids. Germline V gives CDR1 SGHTA, CDR2 FQGNSA. Trimming removed 3 bases at V and 6 bases at J, with 11 bases between. The CDR3 is CASSFRGGDEKLFF. In DNA, the CDR3 is TGTGCCAGCAGCTTCCGGGGTGGGGATGAAAAACTGTTTTTT.

This sequence joins TRBV19 and TRBJ2-1, with no clear D. This CDR3 has 15 residues. Trimming removed 2 bases at V and 0 bases at J, with 8 bases between. The germline V gene has CDR1 LNHDA and CDR2 SQIVND (reference sequence). CDR3 in amino acids: CASSISRSSYNEQFF. CDR3 sequence (DNA): TGTGCCAGTAGTATATCGCGGAGCTCCTACAATGAGCAGTTCTTC.

The V gene is TRBV6-2 or TRBV6-3, the J gene TRBJ1-4, with D uncertain. The CDR3 runs 12 residues. Germline CDR1 MNHEY, CDR2 SVGEGT. The V and J ends lost 3 bases and 7 bases respectively, with 6 bases between them. DNA of the CDR3: TGTGCCAGCAGTTATTTTCGTGAAAAACTGTTTTTT. Residues: CASSYFREKLFF.

This chain joins TRBV7-2 and TRBJ1-4; D gene unclear. In germline, CDR1 is SGHTA, CDR2 FQGNSA. V was shortened by 4 bases and J by 0 bases, with 15 bases between the two germline ends. This CDR3 has 17 residues. The CDR3 loop is CASSSSVPAATNEKLFF. In nucleotides, the CDR3 is TGTGCCAGCAGCTCTTCAGTACCCGCTGCAACTAATGAAAAACTGTTTTTT.

Here the CDR3 reads CASSSDLQGTQYF. The CDR3, as DNA: TGTGCCAGCAGCTCAGATCTACAGGGTACGCAGTATTTT. The rearrangement uses TRBV7-6 and TRBJ2-3; D may be TRBD1 (6 bases). Trimming cost V 4 bases and J 8 bases, with 13 bases left between them. Germline CDR1 SGHVS, CDR2 FNYEAQ. This CDR3 has 13 amino acids.